This TCR beta chain originates from a study of yellow fever vaccine responses in identical twins. TCRdb passed the RT-PCR reads through MiXCR, listing each CDR3 protein once. The sample has almost 9,000 distinct CDR3 sequences; over 70% are singletons. Study-wide points: Twins reportedly mounted vaccine T cell responses that seemed partly convergent, partly personalized.

For this clonotype: The antigen remains unidentified.

Germline loops: CDR1 SQVTM, CDR2 ANQGSEA. V was clipped by 5 bases and J by 4 bases, with 8 bases between them. The CDR3 covers 11 residues. The sample was T cells from blood (PBMCs), unsorted or a sorted subset (not recorded which), taken before or after yellow fever vaccination (not recorded which). The chain combines TRBV29-1 with TRBJ1-2, with D possibly matching TRBD1 (5 bases). This clonotype was obtained from a woman aged 18 to 35 who received the yellow fever vaccine. DNA of the CDR3: TGCAGCGTTATGGGGGGCTATGGCTACACCTTC. It yields the protein CSVMGGYGYTF.